This passage covers 16 T cell receptor beta chains from one sample sequenced in a study of T-cell reconstitution after alpha-beta-depleted transplantation in children. A TCRbeta library incorporating unique molecular identifiers was prepared. TCRdb reprocessed the PCR reads via MiXCR and lists one record per CDR3 protein. The sample records about 500,000 distinct CDR3 sequences, approximately 32% being singletons. The specimen comprised PBMCs from the stem cell graft donor, sampled from the stem cell graft. The receptor source for this set is a human donor who donated a stem cell graft to a child with aplastic anemia.

The chain uses TRBV12-3 or TRBV12-4 and TRBJ2-3; maybe TRBD1 (6 bases). There are 14 residues in the CDR3. V was pared by 10 bases and J by 2 bases, with 16 bases between. The CDR3 protein is CATMEAGVTDTQYF. The CDR3 DNA sequence: TGTGCCACCATGGAGGCAGGGGTCACAGATACGCAGTATTTT.

This clonotype was picked up many times. The chain recombines TRBV30 with TRBJ1-6; 8 bases line up with TRBD1. The J segment lost 9 bases and the V segment lost 2 bases, leaving 9 bases of the junction unmatched. The CDR3 has 15 amino acids. Germline assignment: CDR1 GTSNPN and CDR2 SVGIG (reference sequence). CDR3 sequence: CAWSPLSQGVSPLHF. CDR3 nucleotide sequence: TGTGCCTGGAGTCCCCTCTCACAGGGGGTTTCACCCCTCCACTTT.

This chain joins TRBV2 and TRBJ1-6; 11 bases match TRBD1. The V gene end was trimmed by 3 bases and the J gene end by 4 bases; junction bases not matched to a gene: 5. Germline V gene sequence: CDR1 SNHLY, CDR2 FYNNEI. The CDR3 runs 17 residues. DNA of the CDR3: TGTGCCAGCAGTGACCCCGGGACAGGGGGTTATAATTCACCCCTCCACTTT. The encoded protein is CASSDPGTGGYNSPLHF.

The chain has TRBV3-1 and TRBJ1-6, with 7 bases matching TRBD1. The CDR3 is 16 amino acids. V was pared by 5 bases and J by 8 bases, with 12 bases of the junction left unmatched. Germline-derived CDR1 and CDR2 are LGHDT and YNNKEL (reference sequence). The DNA of the CDR3 is TGTGCCAGCAGCTCCATCGCACCGGGACAGCATTCACCCCTCCACTTT. It specifies CASSSIAPGQHSPLHF. Looking up the rest from reference TRBV3-1 and TRBJ1-6 gives the full variable domain: DTAVSQTPKYLVTQMGNDKSIKCEQNLGHDTMYWYKQDSKKFLKIMFSYNNKELIINETVPNRFSPKSPDKAHLNLHINSLELGDSAVYFCASSSIAPGQHSPLHFGNGTRLTVT.

The chain has TRBV12-3 or TRBV12-4 and TRBJ1-2; 9 bases align to TRBD1. J lost 4 bases, V lost 7 bases, and 7 bases had no gene match. CDR3 length: 14 amino acids. The CDR3 sequence: CASTAGQGSYGYTF. CDR3 nucleotide sequence: TGTGCCAGCACCGCGGGACAGGGTTCCTATGGCTACACCTTC.

The sample holds a few counts of this clonotype. This chain links TRBV27 with TRBJ2-7; 7 nucleotides match TRBD1. CDR1 and CDR2 (germline): MNHEY, SMNVEV (reference sequence). V shed 6 bases and J 5 bases; nucleotides not matched to a gene: 13. The CDR3 has 15 amino acids. DNA of the CDR3: TGTGCCAGCAGGAGGGGGCAGGGAATATTCCACGAGCAGTACGTC. Amino acids: CASRRGQGIFHEQYV.

This chain uses TRBV13 with TRBJ2-7, with D perhaps matching TRBD2 (6 bases). CDR1 is PRHDT, CDR2 FYEKMQ, per germline (reference sequence). The CDR3 consists of 15 residues. V was pared by 6 bases and J by 4 bases, with 19 bases between. The CDR3 reads CASRGEGSGEYEQYF. The CDR3, as DNA: TGTGCCAGCAGAGGGGAAGGTAGCGGCGAATACGAGCAGTACTTC.

This clonotype was seen a few times. The chain carries TRBV7-2 and TRBJ2-1, with TRBD1 identical over 7 bases. Germline V gives CDR1 SGHTA, CDR2 FQGNSA. V dropped 5 bases and J dropped 5; count of bases not matched to a gene: 9. This CDR3 comprises 15 residues. The CDR3 nucleotides are TGTGCCAGCAGCCCAATCCGGGACAGAGACAATGAGCAGTTCTTC. Residues: CASSPIRDRDNEQFF.

The chain links TRBV28 to TRBJ1-4; TRBD1 is a possible D gene (5 bases). V was cut by 5 bases and J by 12 bases, with 19 bases left in between. This CDR3 is 14 amino acids long. The germline V gene has CDR1 MDHEN and CDR2 SYDVKM. CDR3 sequence (DNA): TGTGCCAGCAGTCCCAGAGACCACAGGAGGGAACTGTTTTTT. Translated: CASSPRDHRRELFF.

This chain links TRBV4-2 with TRBJ2-7, with 11 positions matching TRBD2. CDR3 length equals 15 residues. Germline V gene lookup returns CDR1 LGHNA and CDR2 YNFKEQ. V trimming: 4 bases; J trimming: 2 bases; junction bases outside the gene matches: 4. For the CDR3, the DNA is TGTGCCAGCAGCCCGGGACTAGCGGTGACCTACGAGCAGTACGTC. Amino acid sequence: CASSPGLAVTYEQYV.

This clonotype was counted once. The gene calls are TRBV5-1 and TRBJ1-4; TRBD1 aligns across 7 bases. The CDR3 consists of 15 residues. Germline assignment: CDR1 SGHRS and CDR2 YFSETQ. The V and J ends lost 4 bases and 2 bases, in that order; junction bases with no gene match: 5. The CDR3, as DNA: TGCGCCAGCAGCACCTCAGGGGGTACTAATGAAAAACTGTTTTTT. Translating it yields CASSTSGGTNEKLFF. The whole variable domain, remainder taken from reference TRBV5-1 and TRBJ1-4, is KAGVTQTPRYLIKTRGQQVTLSCSPISGHRSVSWYQQTPGQGLQFLFEYFSETQRNKGNFPGRFSGRQFSNSRSEMNVSTLELGDSALYLCASSTSGGTNEKLFFGSGTQLSVL.

The J gene is TRBJ2-1, the V gene TRBV7-2; 11 bases agree with TRBD2. The CDR3 is 15 amino acids. V was pared by 6 bases and J by 9 bases, with 10 bases of the junction left unmatched. Germline V gene data show CDR1 as SGHTA and CDR2 as FQGNSA. The CDR3 DNA reads as TGTGCCAGCAGGGCAACTAGCGGGAGCGCGGGTGAGCAGTTCTTC. It is translated as CASRATSGSAGEQFF.

This clonotype was counted at least ten times. The chain couples TRBV29-1 to TRBJ2-5; TRBD2 matches 11 bases. J was trimmed by 3 bases and V by 3 bases; bases with no gene match: 6. The CDR3 has 15 residues. Germline CDR1 and CDR2: SQVTM and ANQGSEA. The CDR3 reads CSVDPLAGVKETQYF. DNA for the CDR3: TGCAGCGTTGATCCACTAGCGGGAGTTAAAGAGACCCAGTACTTC. Combining the CDR3 with reference TRBV29-1 and TRBJ2-5 gives the whole variable domain SAVISQKPSRDICQRGTSLTIQCQVDSQVTMMFWYRQQPGQSLTLIATANQGSEATYESGFVIDKFPISRPNLTFSTLTVSNMSPEDSSIYLCSVDPLAGVKETQYFGPGTRLLVL.

The chain couples TRBV5-1 to TRBJ2-5, with D perhaps TRBD1 (6 bases). Germline V gene data show CDR1 as SGHRS and CDR2 as YFSETQ. Trimming pared 7 bases from V and 5 bases from J, leaving 9 bases between. The CDR3 totals 11 residues. The CDR3 loop reads CASFGQETQYF. CDR3 nucleotides: TGCGCCAGCTTTGGACAGGAGACCCAGTACTTC.

The chain recombines TRBV18 with TRBJ1-1, with D perhaps TRBD1 (6 bases). V lost 1 base, J lost 7 bases, and 10 bases lay in between. Germline V gene lookup returns CDR1 KGHSH and CDR2 LQKENI. This CDR3 has 13 residues. CDR3 region: CASSPQQGNEAFF. The CDR3 coding sequence is TGTGCCAGCTCACCACAACAGGGAAATGAAGCTTTCTTT.

The V call is TRBV25-1, the J call TRBJ2-7; perhaps TRBD2 as D (6 bases). Germline assignment: CDR1 MGHDK and CDR2 SYGVNS. Trimming cost V 5 bases and J 3 bases, with 11 bases left between them. The CDR3 loop spans 13 amino acids. The CDR3 loop reads CASSLAGLYEQYF. Here the CDR3 DNA reads TGTGCCAGCAGTTTGGCGGGACTCTACGAGCAGTACTTC.